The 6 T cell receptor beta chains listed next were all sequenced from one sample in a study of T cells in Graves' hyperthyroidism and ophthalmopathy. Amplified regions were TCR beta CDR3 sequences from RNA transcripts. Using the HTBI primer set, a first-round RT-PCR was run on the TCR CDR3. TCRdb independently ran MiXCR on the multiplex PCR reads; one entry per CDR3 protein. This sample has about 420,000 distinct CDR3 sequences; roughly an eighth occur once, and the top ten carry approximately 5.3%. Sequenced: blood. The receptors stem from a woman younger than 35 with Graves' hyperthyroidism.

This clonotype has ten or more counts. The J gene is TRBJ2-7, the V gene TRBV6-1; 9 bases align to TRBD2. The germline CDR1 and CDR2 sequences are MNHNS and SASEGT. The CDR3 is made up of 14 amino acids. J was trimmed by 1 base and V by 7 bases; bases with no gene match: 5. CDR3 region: CASNPSGASYEQYF. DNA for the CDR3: TGTGCCAGCAACCCTAGCGGGGCTTCCTACGAGCAGTACTTC.

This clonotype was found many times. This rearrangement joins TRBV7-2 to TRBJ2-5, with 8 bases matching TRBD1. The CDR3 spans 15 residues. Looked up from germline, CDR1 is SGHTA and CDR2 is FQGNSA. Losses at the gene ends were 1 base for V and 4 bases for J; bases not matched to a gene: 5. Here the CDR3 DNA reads TGTGCCAGCAGCTTAGGACAGGGGATGGCAGAGACCCAGTACTTC. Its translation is CASSLGQGMAETQYF.

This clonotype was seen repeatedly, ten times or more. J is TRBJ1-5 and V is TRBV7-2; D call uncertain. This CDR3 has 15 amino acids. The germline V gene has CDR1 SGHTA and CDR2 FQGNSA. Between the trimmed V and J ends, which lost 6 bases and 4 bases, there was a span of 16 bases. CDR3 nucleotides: TGTGCCAGCAGGGTGGACGGTATTTCAAATCAGCCCCAGCATTTT. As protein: CASRVDGISNQPQHF. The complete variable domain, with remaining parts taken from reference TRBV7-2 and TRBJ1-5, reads GAGVSQSPSNKVTEKGKDVELRCDPISGHTALYWYRQSLGQGLEFLIYFQGNSAPDKSGLPSDRFSAERTGGSVSTLTIQRTQQEDSAVYLCASRVDGISNQPQHFGDGTRLSIL.

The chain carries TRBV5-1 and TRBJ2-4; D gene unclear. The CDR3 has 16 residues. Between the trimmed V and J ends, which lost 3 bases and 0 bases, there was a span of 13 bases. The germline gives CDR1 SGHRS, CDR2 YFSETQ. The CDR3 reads CASSSPPPKAKNIQYF. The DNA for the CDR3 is TGCGCCAGCAGCTCCCCCCCTCCGAAAGCCAAAAACATTCAGTACTTC.

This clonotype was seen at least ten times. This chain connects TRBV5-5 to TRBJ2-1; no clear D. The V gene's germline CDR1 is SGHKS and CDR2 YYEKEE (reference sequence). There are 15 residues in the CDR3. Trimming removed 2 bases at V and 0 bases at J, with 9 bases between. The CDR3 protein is CASSLDLSSYNEQFF. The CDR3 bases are TGTGCCAGCAGCTTAGACTTAAGCTCCTACAATGAGCAGTTCTTC.

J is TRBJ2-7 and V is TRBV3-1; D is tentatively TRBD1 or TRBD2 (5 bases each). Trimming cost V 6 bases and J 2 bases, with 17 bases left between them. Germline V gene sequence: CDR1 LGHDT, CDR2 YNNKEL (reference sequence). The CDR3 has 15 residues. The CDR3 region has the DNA TGTGCCAGCAGGTCAACCGGGACGGTTCCCTACGAGCAGTACTTC. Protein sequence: CASRSTGTVPYEQYF.